Listed below are T cell receptor beta chains from one sample, sequenced in a study of OX40 agonist ivuxolimab in advanced cancers. Assay used: immunoSEQ multiplex PCR; TCRdb lists only in-frame clones, some missing. Of some 41,000 clones listed, 89% are singletons. Sequences were derived from CD4+ or CD8+ T cells sorted from blood, sampled in a trial of the OX40 agonist ivuxolimab. The receptors were gathered from an adult with an advanced solid tumor such as melanoma, head and neck, liver or kidney cancer. Both conserved end residues are part of each CDR3. The order of the fields is V gene, J gene, clone size, D gene, CDR3 protein. The D gene is left open where the match is weak. Not all rows give a size; the values are once, few, many and, for expanded clones, a class.

TRBV6-5	TRBJ1-1	NA	NA	CASSLPGTEAFF
TRBV6-5	TRBJ1-6	NA	TRBD1	CASRTGTGDSPLHF
TRBV19	TRBJ1-5	NA	NA	CASSPMGNQPQHF
TRBV7-2	TRBJ2-1	NA	NA	CASSLGIIYNEQFF
TRBV7-8	TRBJ1-4	NA	NA	CASSPRPQINEKLFF
TRBV5-1	TRBJ1-1	NA	NA	CASSQGIGGNTEAFF
TRBV2	TRBJ2-3	NA	NA	CASSEEGRGPDTQYF
TRBV19	TRBJ1-2	NA	TRBD1	CASWGQGASLYGYTF
TRBV6-1	TRBJ1-1	NA	NA	CATRVTDNTEAFF
TRBV7-8	NA	NA	NA	CASSSGSSRVPYEQYF
TRBV7-2	TRBJ2-1	NA	NA	CASSLVLGLGYNEQFF
TRBV6-1	TRBJ1-6	once	NA	CASSEHVEGSPLHF
TRBV2	TRBJ1-5	few	TRBD1	CASSWDSSNQPQHF
TRBV5-4	TRBJ1-2	NA	NA	CASSVGGEGRNGYTF
TRBV9	TRBJ2-2	NA	TRBD1	CASRFGTGNTGELFF
TRBV7-2	TRBJ2-5	NA	NA	CASSLDPGETQYF
TRBV27	TRBJ1-5	NA	NA	CASSFQPSNQPQHF
TRBV19	TRBJ1-4	NA	NA	CASSPPKGGTNEKLFF
TRBV19	TRBJ1-2	NA	NA	CASSRSIYGYTF
TRBV9	TRBJ1-1	NA	TRBD1	CASSYGRQGDMNTEAFF
TRBV20-1	TRBJ1-2	NA	TRBD1	CSARGGGGYTF
TRBV5-6	TRBJ2-5	NA	NA	CASSFDVTSYLETQYF
TRBV13	TRBJ2-7	NA	TRBD1	CASSNRDRGRGSYEQYF
TRBV5-1	TRBJ2-5	NA	NA	CASSSARTVQETQYF
TRBV19	TRBJ2-1	NA	TRBD1	CASKPGQLSYNEQFF
TRBV2	TRBJ1-6	NA	NA	CASSDQGPTYSPLHF
TRBV9	TRBJ2-2	once	TRBD2	CASTPGGGYTGELFF
TRBV7-2	TRBJ2-3	few	NA	CASARKARTDTQYF
TRBV7-2	TRBJ1-3	NA	NA	CASSDRHAGNTIYF
TRBV7-9	TRBJ1-2	NA	TRBD1	CASSLDRGLGGYTF
TRBV9	TRBJ1-1	NA	NA	CASSRTLTTQAFF
TRBV5-4	TRBJ2-5	NA	NA	CASSYKGEGGETQYF
TRBV27	TRBJ2-7	NA	TRBD1	CASRWGSQGRHEQYF
TRBV6-6	TRBJ1-5	NA	NA	CASSYSAIQPQHF
TRBV10-3	TRBJ2-3	once	TRBD2	CAISPRLAGSTDTQYF
TRBV7-9	TRBJ1-1	NA	TRBD1	CASSSSLGQTNTEAFF
TRBV6-7	TRBJ1-5	NA	NA	CASSYTRQGNQPQHF
TRBV27	TRBJ1-4	once	TRBD1	CASSPTGGLNEKLFF
TRBV9	TRBJ1-5	NA	NA	CASSGDTRGGPQHF
TRBV4-2	TRBJ2-3	NA	NA	CASSPAGSAKTSTDTQYF
TRBV12-5	TRBJ1-1	NA	NA	CASAPGTRRIGAFF
TRBV7-2	TRBJ2-2	NA	TRBD2	CASSRGLAGAGTGELFF